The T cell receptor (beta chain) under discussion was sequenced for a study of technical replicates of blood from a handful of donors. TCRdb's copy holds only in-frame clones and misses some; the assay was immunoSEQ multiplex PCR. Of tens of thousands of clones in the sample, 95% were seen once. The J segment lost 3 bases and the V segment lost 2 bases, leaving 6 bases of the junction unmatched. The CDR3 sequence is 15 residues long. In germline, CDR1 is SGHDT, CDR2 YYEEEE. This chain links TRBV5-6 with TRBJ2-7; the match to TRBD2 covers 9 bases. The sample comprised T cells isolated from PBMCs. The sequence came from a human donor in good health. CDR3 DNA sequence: TGTGCCAGCAGCTTTTGGGGGCGGGGGGGCTACGAGCAGTACTTC. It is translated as CASSFWGRGGYEQYF.